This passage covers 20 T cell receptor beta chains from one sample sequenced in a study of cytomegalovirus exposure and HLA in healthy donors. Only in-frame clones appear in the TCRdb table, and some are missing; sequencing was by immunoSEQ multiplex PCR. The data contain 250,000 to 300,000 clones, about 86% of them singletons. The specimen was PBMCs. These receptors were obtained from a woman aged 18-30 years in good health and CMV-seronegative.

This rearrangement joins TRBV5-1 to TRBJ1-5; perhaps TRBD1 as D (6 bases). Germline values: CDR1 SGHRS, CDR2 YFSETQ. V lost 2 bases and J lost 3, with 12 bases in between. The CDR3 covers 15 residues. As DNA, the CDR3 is TGCGCCAGCAGCTTAGACGGACAGTACAATCAGCCCCAGCATTTT. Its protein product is CASSLDGQYNQPQHF.

The CDR3 spells CATQQSLQGRQPQHF. The DNA for the CDR3 is TGTGCCACCCAGCAGAGTTTGCAGGGTCGACAGCCCCAGCATTTT. This chain joins TRBV6-5 and TRBJ1-5; possibly TRBD1 for D (5 bases). The CDR3 is made up of 15 amino acids. Trimming took off 10 bases at V and 7 bases at J, with 23 bases between the two ends. CDR1 and CDR2 (germline): MNHEY, SVGAGI.

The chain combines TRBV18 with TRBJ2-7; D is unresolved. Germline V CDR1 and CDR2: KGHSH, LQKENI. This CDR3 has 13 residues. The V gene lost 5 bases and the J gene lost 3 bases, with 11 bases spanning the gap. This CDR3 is CASSGNEDYEQYF. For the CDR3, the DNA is TGTGCCAGCTCAGGCAACGAAGACTACGAGCAGTACTTC.

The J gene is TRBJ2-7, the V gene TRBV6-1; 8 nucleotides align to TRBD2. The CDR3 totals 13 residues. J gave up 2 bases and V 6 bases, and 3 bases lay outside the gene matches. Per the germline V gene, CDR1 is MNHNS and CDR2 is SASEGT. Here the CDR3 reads CASRLAAAYEQYF. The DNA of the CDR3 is TGTGCCAGCAGACTAGCGGCTGCCTACGAGCAGTACTTC.

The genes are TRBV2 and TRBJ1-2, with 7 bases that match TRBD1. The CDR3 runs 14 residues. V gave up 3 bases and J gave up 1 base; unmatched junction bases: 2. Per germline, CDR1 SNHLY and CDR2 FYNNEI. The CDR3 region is CASSDTGVNYGYTF. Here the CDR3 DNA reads TGTGCCAGCAGTGACACAGGGGTTAACTATGGCTACACCTTC.

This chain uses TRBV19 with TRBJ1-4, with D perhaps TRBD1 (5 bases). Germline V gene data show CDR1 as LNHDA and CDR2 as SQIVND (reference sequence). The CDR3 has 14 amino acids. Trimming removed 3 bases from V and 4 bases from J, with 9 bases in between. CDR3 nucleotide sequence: TGTGCCAGTAGTATCCGGGGGGTTAATGAAAAACTGTTTTTT. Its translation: CASSIRGVNEKLFF. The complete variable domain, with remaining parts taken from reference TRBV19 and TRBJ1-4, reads DGGITQSPKYLFRKEGQNVTLSCEQNLNHDAMYWYRQDPGQGLRLIYYSQIVNDFQKGDIAEGYSVSREKKESFPLTVTSAQKNPTAFYLCASSIRGVNEKLFFGSGTQLSVL.

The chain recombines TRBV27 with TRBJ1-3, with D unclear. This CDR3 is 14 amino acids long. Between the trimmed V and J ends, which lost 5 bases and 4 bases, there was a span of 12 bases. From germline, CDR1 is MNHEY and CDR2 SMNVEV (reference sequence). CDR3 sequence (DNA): TGTGCCAGCAGTCCGGACCTAGCCGGAAACACCATATATTTT. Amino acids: CASSPDLAGNTIYF.

The CDR3 region is CAWRKHRLANYGYTF. Written as DNA, the CDR3 is TGTGCCTGGAGGAAACACAGACTAGCTAACTATGGCTACACCTTC. The rearrangement joins TRBV30 to TRBJ1-2; D gene uncertain. The V and J ends lost 3 bases and 0 bases respectively, with 14 bases between them. This CDR3 is built from 15 residues. Germline loops: CDR1 GTSNPN, CDR2 SVGIG (reference sequence). Supplemented by reference TRBV30 and TRBJ1-2, the full variable domain reads SQTIHQWPATLVQPVGSPLSLECTVEGTSNPNLYWYRQAAGRGLQLLFYSVGIGQISSEVPQNLSASRPQDRQFILSSKKLLLSDSGFYLCAWRKHRLANYGYTFGSGTRLTVV.

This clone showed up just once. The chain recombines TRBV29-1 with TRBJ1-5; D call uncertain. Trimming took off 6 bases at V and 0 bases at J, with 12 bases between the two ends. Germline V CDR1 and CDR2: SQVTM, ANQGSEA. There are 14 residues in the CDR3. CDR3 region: CSVAEVNSNQPQHF. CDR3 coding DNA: TGCAGCGTCGCAGAGGTAAATAGCAATCAGCCCCAGCATTTT.

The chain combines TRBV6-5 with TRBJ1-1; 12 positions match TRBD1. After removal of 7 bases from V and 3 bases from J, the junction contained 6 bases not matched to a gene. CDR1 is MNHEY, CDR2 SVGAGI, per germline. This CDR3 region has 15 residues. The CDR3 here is CASMGTGGAYTEAFF. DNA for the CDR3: TGTGCCAGCATGGGGACAGGGGGCGCGTACACTGAAGCTTTCTTT.

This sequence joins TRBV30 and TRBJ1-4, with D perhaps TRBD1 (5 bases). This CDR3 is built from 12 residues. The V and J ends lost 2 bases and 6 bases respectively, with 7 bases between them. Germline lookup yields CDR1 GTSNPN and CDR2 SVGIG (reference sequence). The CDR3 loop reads CAWSWTYEKLFF. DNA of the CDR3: TGTGCCTGGAGTTGGACATATGAAAAACTGTTTTTT.

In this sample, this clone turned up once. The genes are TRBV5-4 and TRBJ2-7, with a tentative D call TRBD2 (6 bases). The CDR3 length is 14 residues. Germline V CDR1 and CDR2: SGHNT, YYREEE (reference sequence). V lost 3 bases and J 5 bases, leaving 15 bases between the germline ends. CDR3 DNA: TGTGCCAGCAGCTCCCGGGAGTGGGGCCACGAGCAGTACTTC. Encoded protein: CASSSREWGHEQYF.

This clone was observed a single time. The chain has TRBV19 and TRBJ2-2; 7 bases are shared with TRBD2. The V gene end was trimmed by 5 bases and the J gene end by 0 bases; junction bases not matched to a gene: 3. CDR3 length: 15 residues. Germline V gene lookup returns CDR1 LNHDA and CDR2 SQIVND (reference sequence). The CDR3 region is CASSLGRANTGELFF. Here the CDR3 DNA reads TGTGCCAGTAGTCTAGGGAGGGCGAACACCGGGGAGCTGTTTTTT.

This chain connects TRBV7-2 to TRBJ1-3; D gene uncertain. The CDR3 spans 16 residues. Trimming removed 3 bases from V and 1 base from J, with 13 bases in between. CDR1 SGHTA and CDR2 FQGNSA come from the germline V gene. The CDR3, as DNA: TGTGCCAGCAGCTTCGGTCCACCCGGTTCTGGAAACACCATATATTTT. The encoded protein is CASSFGPPGSGNTIYF.

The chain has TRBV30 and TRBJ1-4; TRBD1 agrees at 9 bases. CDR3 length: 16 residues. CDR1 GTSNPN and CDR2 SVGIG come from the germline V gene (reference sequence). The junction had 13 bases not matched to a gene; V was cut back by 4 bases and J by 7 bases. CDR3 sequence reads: CAWMPDRGSLGEKLFF. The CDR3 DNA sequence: TGTGCCTGGATGCCGGACAGGGGTTCCCTCGGTGAAAAACTGTTTTTT.

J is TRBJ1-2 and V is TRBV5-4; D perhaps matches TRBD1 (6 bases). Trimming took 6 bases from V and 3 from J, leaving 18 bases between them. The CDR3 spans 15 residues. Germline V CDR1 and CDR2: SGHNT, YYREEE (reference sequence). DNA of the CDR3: TGTGCCAGCACCATCGGTCAACAGGGTGACTATGGCTACACCTTC. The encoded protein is CASTIGQQGDYGYTF.

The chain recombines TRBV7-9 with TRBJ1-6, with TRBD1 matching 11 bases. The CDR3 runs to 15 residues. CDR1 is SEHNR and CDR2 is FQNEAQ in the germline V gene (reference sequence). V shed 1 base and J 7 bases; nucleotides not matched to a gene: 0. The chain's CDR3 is CASSLGDRGNSPLHF. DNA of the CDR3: TGTGCCAGCAGCTTAGGGGACAGGGGGAATTCACCCCTCCACTTT.

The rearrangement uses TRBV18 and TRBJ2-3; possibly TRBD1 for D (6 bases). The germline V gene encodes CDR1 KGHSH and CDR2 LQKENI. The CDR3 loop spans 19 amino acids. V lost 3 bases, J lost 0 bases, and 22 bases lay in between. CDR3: CASSPKYADGGRSTDTQYF. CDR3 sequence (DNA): TGTGCCAGCTCACCGAAATATGCCGATGGGGGCCGGAGCACAGATACGCAGTATTTT. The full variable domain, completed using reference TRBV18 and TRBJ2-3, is NAGVMQNPRHLVRRRGQEARLRCSPMKGHSHVYWYRQLPEEGLKFMVYLQKENIIDESGMPKERFSAEFPKEGPSILRIQQVVRGDSAAYFCASSPKYADGGRSTDTQYFGPGTRLTVL.

The CDR3 coding sequence is TGTGCCATCAGTGGTCGACAGGGGGCGAAGAACACTGAAGCTTTCTTT. Protein sequence: CAISGRQGAKNTEAFF. J is TRBJ1-1 and V is TRBV10-3; 10 nucleotides match TRBD1. Per the germline V gene, CDR1 is ENHRY and CDR2 is SYGVKD. The trim removed 4 bases at V and 1 base at J, leaving 6 bases unmatched. The CDR3 extends over 16 amino acids.

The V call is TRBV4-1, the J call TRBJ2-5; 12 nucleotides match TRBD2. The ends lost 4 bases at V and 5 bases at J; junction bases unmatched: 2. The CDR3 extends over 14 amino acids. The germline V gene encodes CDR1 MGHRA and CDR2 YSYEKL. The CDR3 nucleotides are TGCGCCAGCAGCCCTAGCGGGAGGGGGGAGACCCAGTACTTC. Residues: CASSPSGRGETQYF.